Below, 29 T cell receptor beta chains from the same sample are listed, as sequenced in a study of molecular identifiers for immune sequencing clone quantification. From the PCR reads, TCRdb called clonotypes with MiXCR, one entry per CDR3 protein. The table records about 320,000 distinct CDR3 sequences, 24% of them present only once. Sequencing was carried out using naive CD8+ T cells from blood, with Jurkat cell RNA spiked in. Noted subset: FACS-sorted CD8+CD4-CCR7+CD45RA+ naive T cells. Receptor source: a human donor in good health. Some libraries in this study had Jurkat cell RNA spiked in.

Comment on this clonotype: This may arise from a read error, as a much more abundant clone is one base away. The rearrangement joins TRBV5-3 to TRBJ2-7; D is ambiguous. TRBV5-3 is an ORF; its function is uncertain. Trimming cost V 8 bases and J 5 bases, with 20 bases left between them. This CDR3 has 14 amino acids. The CDR3 sequence is CASSKSVGAHEQYF. DNA of the CDR3: TGTGCCAGCAGCAAGAGTGTGGGTGCCCACGAGCAGTACTTC.

This clonotype has at least ten counts. V and J are TRBV6-5 and TRBJ1-1; D is undetermined. V lost 0 bases to trimming and J lost 9 bases, with 11 bases between them. The germline V gene encodes CDR1 MNHEY and CDR2 SVGAGI. The CDR3 extends over 13 amino acids. The CDR3 DNA reads as TGTGCCAGCAGTTACTCGAACGTTAGACAAGCTTTCTTT. Its protein is CASSYSNVRQAFF.

The table lists this clonotype with many counts. The V gene is TRBV7-2, the J gene TRBJ2-3; TRBD1 agrees at 9 bases. This CDR3 has 14 residues. Germline CDR1 is SGHTA and CDR2 is FQGNSA. Germline trimming cut 7 bases from V and 5 bases from J; bases unmatched to any gene: 7. In DNA form, the CDR3 reads TGTGCCAGCAACCTACAGGGGGCAGAAGATACGCAGTATTTT. Residues: CASNLQGAEDTQYF.

This clonotype came up many times. The chain employs TRBV7-2 and TRBJ1-5; D uncertain. Germline CDR1 SGHTA, CDR2 FQGNSA. The germline V and J ends were trimmed by 3 bases and 2 bases, with 11 bases remaining between them. The length of the CDR3 is 15 residues. The CDR3 region has the DNA TGTGCCAGCAGCTTGGGCAGCTTAGGCAATCAGCCCCAGCATTTT. This encodes CASSLGSLGNQPQHF.

V is TRBV10-1 and J is TRBJ2-5; 7 nucleotides align to TRBD1. This CDR3 is built from 15 residues. CDR1 WNHNN and CDR2 SYGVQD come from the germline V gene (reference sequence). Trimming at V came to 0 bases and at J to 2 bases, leaving 3 bases not matched to a gene. The CDR3 here is CASSESLDRQETQYF. The CDR3 DNA follows: TGCGCCAGCAGTGAGTCGTTGGACAGGCAAGAGACCCAGTACTTC.

V gene TRBV27 combines with J gene TRBJ2-2, with D perhaps TRBD1 or TRBD2 (5 bases each). Trimming shortened V by 7 bases and J by 1 base, and 16 bases separated the two germline ends. Germline V gene lookup returns CDR1 MNHEY and CDR2 SMNVEV (reference sequence). This CDR3 is 16 amino acids long. The chain's CDR3 is CASIYLGDLNTGELFF. In DNA form, the CDR3 reads TGTGCCAGCATCTACCTAGGGGACCTGAACACCGGGGAGCTGTTTTTT.

There are a few counts of this clonotype. The CDR3 here is CASSSRDGYEQYF. As DNA, the CDR3 is TGTGCCAGCAGTTCCCGGGACGGCTACGAGCAGTACTTC. The rearrangement joins TRBV6-2 or TRBV6-3 to TRBJ2-7; D possibly matches TRBD1 or TRBD2 (5 bases each). Germline lookup yields CDR1 MNHEY and CDR2 SVGEGT. There are 13 residues in the CDR3. V was trimmed by 4 bases and J by 3 bases, leaving 10 bases between them.

This clonotype has at least ten counts. The CDR3 bases are TGTGTTTCCGGGGACCTCGGAAACACCATATATTTT. Its protein is CVSGDLGNTIYF. The chain is built from TRBV27 and TRBJ1-3; TRBD1 might be the D (5 bases). Germline CDR1 and CDR2: MNHEY and SMNVEV (reference sequence). The length of the CDR3 is 12 residues.

Comment on this clonotype: The CDR3 does not close with the conserved phenylalanine or tryptophan, likely indicating a read error. CDR3 coding DNA: TGTGCCAGCAGCTTCCCAGCCAACTATGGCTACACCCTC. It specifies CASSFPANYGYTL. The rearrangement links TRBV7-2 to TRBJ1-2; no firm D call. The V and J ends lost 3 bases and 2 bases respectively, with 7 bases between them. Germline CDR1 reads SGHTA; CDR2 reads FQGNSA. The CDR3 loop spans 13 amino acids.

With respect to this clonotype: This may arise from a read error, as a much more abundant clone is one base away. V is TRBV7-9 and J is TRBJ2-2; possibly TRBD1 for D (5 bases). Germline V gene lookup returns CDR1 SEHNR and CDR2 FQNEAQ (reference sequence). The CDR3 sequence is 18 residues long. The V gene lost 2 bases and the J gene lost 2 bases, with 18 bases spanning the gap. The CDR3 DNA reads as TGTGCCAGCAGCTTACGTTCCCCGATAGGGGATAACACCGGGGAGCTGTTTTTT. Translating it yields CASSLRSPIGDNTGELFF. Variable domain in full (rest from reference TRBV7-9 and TRBJ2-2): DTGVSQNPRHKITKRGQNVTFRCDPISEHNRLYWYRQTLGQGPEFLTYFQNEAQLEKSRLLSDRFSAERPKGSFSTLEIQRTEQGDSAMYLCASSLRSPIGDNTGELFFGEGSRLTVL.

This chain connects TRBV7-2 to TRBJ1-4, with TRBD1 matching over 7 bases. This CDR3 comprises 18 residues. Germline V gene sequence: CDR1 SGHTA, CDR2 FQGNSA. The V and J ends lost 1 base and 11 bases, in that order; junction bases with no gene match: 19. Here the CDR3 DNA reads TGTGCCAGCAGCTTAGGAAGGGGGCCGGAGGTGGTGATTGAGAAACTGTTTTTT. This gives the protein CASSLGRGPEVVIEKLFF.

The rearrangement links TRBV2 to TRBJ1-1; TRBD1 matches 7 bases. Losses at the gene ends were 10 bases for V and 1 base for J; bases not matched to a gene: 24. The CDR3 covers 19 residues. Germline V CDR1 and CDR2: SNHLY, FYNNEI. The CDR3 here is CATLGGTTINTGENTEAFF. The CDR3 DNA is TGTGCCACCCTAGGTGGTACCACGATAAATACAGGGGAGAACACTGAAGCTTTCTTT.

This clonotype has ten or more counts. The genes are TRBV28 and TRBJ2-2; maybe TRBD2 (7 bases). This CDR3 has 15 amino acids. Trimming pared 2 bases from V and 6 bases from J, leaving 13 bases between. Germline V CDR1 and CDR2: MDHEN, SYDVKM. CDR3 nucleotides: TGTGCCAGCAGTTTAAGGGGGGGCGCTCCCGGGGAGCTGTTTTTT. As protein: CASSLRGGAPGELFF. The variable domain in full, with the rest retrieved from reference TRBV28 and TRBJ2-2, is DVKVTQSSRYLVKRTGEKVFLECVQDMDHENMFWYRQDPGLGLRLIYFSYDVKMKEKGDIPEGYSVSREKKERFSLILESASTNQTSMYLCASSLRGGAPGELFFGEGSRLTVL.

The rearrangement links TRBV4-2 to TRBJ2-7; maybe TRBD1 (5 bases). This CDR3 comprises 15 residues. V lost 0 bases to trimming and J lost 7 bases, with 16 bases between them. Germline V gives CDR1 LGHNA, CDR2 YNFKEQ. The DNA for the CDR3 is TGTGCCAGCAGCCAAGATCAGGGTACCGTCGGGGAGCAGTACTTC. It encodes CASSQDQGTVGEQYF.

In this sample, this clonotype turned up many times. V is TRBV24-1 and J is TRBJ1-1; D perhaps matches TRBD1 (6 bases). The CDR3 is 13 amino acids. CDR1 and CDR2 (germline): KGHDR, SFDVKD. V gave up 9 bases and J gave up 1 base, with 11 bases separating them. The CDR3 DNA is TGTGCCACCCGGCAGGGGAAGAACACTGAAGCTTTCTTT. Translation gives CATRQGKNTEAFF.

This clonotype was found a few times. The chain uses TRBV28 and TRBJ2-7, with D possibly TRBD2 on 7 matching bases. The CDR3 is made up of 18 amino acids. V was clipped by 5 bases and J by 2 bases, with 25 bases between them. In germline, CDR1 is MDHEN, CDR2 SYDVKM. The CDR3 reads CASSIGVGGQGIAYEQYF. In nucleotides, the CDR3 is TGTGCCAGCAGTATTGGGGTCGGGGGGCAGGGGATCGCCTACGAGCAGTACTTC.

This clonotype was recorded many times. The rearrangement uses TRBV30 and TRBJ1-2, with a weak D call TRBD1 (5 bases). The ends were cut back, 4 bases at V and 2 bases at J, with 11 bases in the middle. Looked up from germline, CDR1 is GTSNPN and CDR2 is SVGIG (reference sequence). CDR3 size: 13 residues. DNA for the CDR3: TGTGCCTGGACCCGACAGACCAACTATGGCTACACCTTC. Translated: CAWTRQTNYGYTF.

This clonotype was seen only a few times. A much larger clone sits a single nucleotide away, making a read error possible. The V call is TRBV28, the J call TRBJ1-1, with D perhaps TRBD1 (5 bases). There are 12 residues in the CDR3. Germline CDR1 MDHEN, CDR2 SYDVKM. In DNA, the CDR3 is TGTGCCAGCGGCGACAGCCACACTGGAGCTTTCTTT. It codes for CASGDSHTGAFF.

In this sample, this clonotype turned up a few times. Compared with germline, one end of the junction differs, possibly owing to a read error. The chain uses TRBV6-4 and TRBJ2-3, with a weak D call TRBD2 (5 bases). Germline assignment: CDR1 MRHNA and CDR2 SNTAGT. The CDR3 consists of 13 residues. CDR3: CASRDSGTDTQYF. CDR3 coding DNA: TGTGCCAGCAGGGACTCCGGCACAGATACGCAGTATTTT.

The chain is built from TRBV4-3 and TRBJ1-4; D ambiguous. CDR3 length equals 17 residues. Germline V lookup: CDR1 LGHNA, CDR2 YSLEER. The V gene lost 0 bases and the J gene lost 6 bases, with 17 bases spanning the gap. This CDR3 is CASSQETKGSRDEKLFF. CDR3 nucleotides: TGCGCCAGCAGCCAAGAAACCAAGGGAAGCAGAGATGAAAAACTGTTTTTT.

The chain joins TRBV10-3 to TRBJ2-7; D gene unclear. V was clipped by 0 bases and J by 2 bases, with 8 bases between them. The CDR3 has 14 amino acids. Per the germline V gene, CDR1 is ENHRY and CDR2 is SYGVKD. CDR3 region: CAISESDGPYEQYF. CDR3 nucleotides: TGTGCCATCAGTGAGTCAGACGGGCCCTACGAGCAGTACTTC.

Regarding this clonotype: A much larger clone sits a single nucleotide away, making a read error possible. The chain combines TRBV29-1 with TRBJ2-3, with 11 nucleotides matching TRBD2. The CDR3 has 15 residues. Per germline, CDR1 SQVTM and CDR2 ANQGSEA. DNA of the CDR3: TGCAGCGTCCAAACTAGCGGGAGAAGCACAGATACGAAGTATTTT. Residues: CSVQTSGRSTDTKYF.

Note on this clonotype: Because the CDR3 is missing its conserved closing phenylalanine or tryptophan, this is likely a read error. The gene calls are TRBV25-1 and TRBJ2-6; the match to TRBD2 covers 8 bases. The CDR3 is made up of 16 amino acids. The germline gives CDR1 MGHDK, CDR2 SYGVNS. V trimming: 10 bases; J trimming: 0 bases; junction bases outside the gene matches: 8. The CDR3 DNA reads TGTGCCACCGGAGCGGGGGTGAACTCTGGGGCCAACGTCCTGACTTAC. This gives the protein CATGAGVNSGANVLTY.

The rearrangement joins TRBV6-1 to TRBJ2-3; weak D call: TRBD2 (5 bases). This CDR3 has 15 residues. Germline V lookup: CDR1 MNHNS, CDR2 SASEGT. Between the trimmed V and J ends, which lost 1 base and 0 bases, there was a span of 8 bases. This CDR3 is CASSEERTSTDTQYF. The CDR3 nucleotides are TGTGCCAGCAGTGAAGAACGGACTAGCACAGATACGCAGTATTTT.

The chain is built from TRBV20-1 and TRBJ2-3; unclear D gene. The CDR3 has 16 residues. Germline V gene lookup returns CDR1 DFQATT and CDR2 SNEGSKA (reference sequence). Trimming removed 0 bases from V and 0 bases from J, with 13 bases in between. CDR3 loop: CSARDPAFSSTDTQYF. The CDR3 coding sequence is TGCAGTGCTAGAGATCCGGCATTTTCAAGCACAGATACGCAGTATTTT.

This clonotype was recorded a few times. The junction departs from the called germline gene at one end, perhaps through a read error. V and J are TRBV6-2 or TRBV6-3 and TRBJ2-1; D gene uncertain. CDR1 and CDR2 (germline): MNHEY, SVGEGT. CDR3 length: 11 residues. This chain's CDR3 is CASSYSGLRVF. The CDR3 DNA reads TGTGCCAGCAGTTACTCGGGGTTACGGGTCTTC.

This clonotype was picked up many times. The chain links TRBV27 to TRBJ1-1; TRBD1 is a possible D gene (5 bases). Germline CDR1 is MNHEY and CDR2 is SMNVEV (reference sequence). The CDR3 is made up of 14 amino acids. The V and J ends lost 4 bases and 11 bases respectively, with 20 bases between them. CDR3 amino acids: CASSSLGDPEGAFF. The DNA of the CDR3 is TGTGCCAGCAGTTCTCTCGGAGATCCGGAGGGGGCTTTCTTT.

Turning to this clonotype: A much bigger clone sits one base away, suggesting this may be a read error. This CDR3 is missing its conserved last phenylalanine or tryptophan, likely due to a read error. V usage is TRBV29-1 and J usage is TRBJ2-5; 10 nucleotides line up with TRBD2. CDR3 length: 15 residues. Germline V gene sequence: CDR1 SQVTM, CDR2 ANQGSEA. V lost 2 bases, J lost 3 bases, and 6 bases stayed unmatched. DNA of the CDR3: TGCAGCGTTGAACCTAGCGGGAGATATGAAGAGACCCAGTACATC. Amino acids: CSVEPSGRYEETQYI.

The rearrangement links TRBV20-1 to TRBJ2-3, with D tentatively TRBD2 (5 bases). CDR1 and CDR2 (germline): DFQATT, SNEGSKA (reference sequence). The CDR3 loop spans 15 amino acids. V lost 5 bases, J lost 1 base, and 16 bases lay in between. The CDR3 coding sequence is TGCAGTGCTTACGGGATGCTAGCCCGCACAGATACGCAGTATTTT. Amino acids: CSAYGMLARTDTQYF.